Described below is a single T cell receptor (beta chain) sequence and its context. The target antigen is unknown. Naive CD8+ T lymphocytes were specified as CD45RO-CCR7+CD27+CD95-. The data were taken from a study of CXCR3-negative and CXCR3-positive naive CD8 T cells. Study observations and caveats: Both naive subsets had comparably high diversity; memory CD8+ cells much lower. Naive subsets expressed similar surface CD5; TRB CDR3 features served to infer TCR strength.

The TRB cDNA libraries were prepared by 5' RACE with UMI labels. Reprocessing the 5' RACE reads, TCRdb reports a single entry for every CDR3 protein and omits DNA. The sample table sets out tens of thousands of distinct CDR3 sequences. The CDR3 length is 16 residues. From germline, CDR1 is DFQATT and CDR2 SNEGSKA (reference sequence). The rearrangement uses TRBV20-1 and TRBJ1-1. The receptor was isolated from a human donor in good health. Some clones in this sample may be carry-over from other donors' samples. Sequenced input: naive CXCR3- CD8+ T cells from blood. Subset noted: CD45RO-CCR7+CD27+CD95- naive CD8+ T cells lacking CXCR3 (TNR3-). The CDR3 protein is CSARDQVYGSTAEAFF.